The rows below give T cell receptor beta chains drawn from one sample of a study of vaccination effects on CD4 cells after COVID-19. Sequencing was performed with immunoSEQ multiplex PCR; in TCRdb, only in-frame clones are kept and a portion is missing. Of under 65,000 clones in the sample, 80% were seen once. No antigen has been assigned to these receptors. The sequencing here drew on CD4+ T cells from PBMCs cultured with HCoV-229E spike peptides, taken before COVID-19 vaccination. All receptors derive from a human donor who received a COVID-19 vaccine. The CDR3 runs from the conserved cysteine through the conserved F or W. A D gene is named only where the DNA matches it firmly. Not all rows give a size; the values are once, few, many and, for expanded clones, a class.

CDR3nt: TGTGCCAGCTTCGTCGGTTGGAACACTGAAGCTTTCTTT; CDR3aa: CASFVGWNTEAFF; abundance: once; v_gene: TRBV6-5; d_gene: .; j_gene: TRBJ1-1
CDR3nt: TGTGCCAGCAGTTTAAATGCGGTAGATGGCTACACCTTC; CDR3aa: CASSLNAVDGYTF; abundance: once; v_gene: TRBV27; d_gene: .; j_gene: TRBJ1-2
CDR3nt: TGTGCCAGCAGCGTTTTGGGACAGACGAACACTGAAGCTTTCTTT; CDR3aa: CASSVLGQTNTEAFF; abundance: once; v_gene: TRBV9; d_gene: TRBD1; j_gene: TRBJ1-1
CDR3nt: TGTGCCAGCAGCCGGGACAGCTCCTACAATGAGCAGTTCTTC; CDR3aa: CASSRDSSYNEQFF; abundance: .; v_gene: TRBV7-9; d_gene: TRBD1; j_gene: TRBJ2-1
CDR3nt: TGTGCCAGCAGACGGTCGGGACAGCCCCAGCATTTT; CDR3aa: CASRRSGQPQHF; abundance: .; v_gene: TRBV28; d_gene: .; j_gene: TRBJ1-5
CDR3nt: TGCGCCAGCAGCCAAGTCACCAGGGTCTATAATTCACCCCTCCACTTT; CDR3aa: CASSQVTRVYNSPLHF; abundance: .; v_gene: TRBV4-3; d_gene: .; j_gene: TRBJ1-6
CDR3nt: TGTGCCAGCAGTTACCGGGCAGGGGGCGTAGGAGAGACCCAGTACTTC; CDR3aa: CASSYRAGGVGETQYF; abundance: .; v_gene: TRBV6-6; d_gene: TRBD1; j_gene: TRBJ2-5
CDR3nt: TGTGCCAGCAGGGGGGGAGTCTATGGCTACACCTTC; CDR3aa: CASRGGVYGYTF; abundance: .; v_gene: TRBV28; d_gene: .; j_gene: TRBJ1-2
CDR3nt: TGTGCCAAAACCGGGAGCTCCTACAATGAGCAGTTCTTC; CDR3aa: CAKTGSSYNEQFF; abundance: .; v_gene: TRBV9; d_gene: .; j_gene: TRBJ2-1
CDR3nt: TGTGCCAGCTCACCACAGACAGGGGGCCTCACTGAAGCTTTCTTT; CDR3aa: CASSPQTGGLTEAFF; abundance: .; v_gene: TRBV18; d_gene: TRBD1; j_gene: TRBJ1-1
CDR3nt: TGTGCCAGCAGCGCACAGACATCGAACACCGGGGAGCTGTTTTTT; CDR3aa: CASSAQTSNTGELFF; abundance: .; v_gene: TRBV7-9; d_gene: .; j_gene: TRBJ2-2
CDR3nt: TGTGCCAGCAGGCCTCCGACAGGGTCTGGAAACACCATATATTTT; CDR3aa: CASRPPTGSGNTIYF; abundance: .; v_gene: TRBV6-6; d_gene: TRBD1; j_gene: TRBJ1-3
CDR3nt: TGTGCCAGCAGCTTAAATGGTGATCAGCCCCAGCATTTT; CDR3aa: CASSLNGDQPQHF; abundance: few; v_gene: TRBV7-3; d_gene: .; j_gene: TRBJ1-5
CDR3nt: TGTGCCAGCAGTGAAGCAGCGAACACTGAAGCTTTCTTT; CDR3aa: CASSEAANTEAFF; abundance: .; v_gene: TRBV2; d_gene: .; j_gene: TRBJ1-1
CDR3nt: TGTGCCAGCAGTTACCCCACTAGCGGGGGGATCGACAATGAGCAGTTCTTC; CDR3aa: CASSYPTSGGIDNEQFF; abundance: .; v_gene: TRBV6-2/TRBV6-3; d_gene: TRBD2; j_gene: TRBJ2-1
CDR3nt: TGTGCCAGCGGGCTTGGTGGGATCTACACCTTC; CDR3aa: CASGLGGIYTF; abundance: .; v_gene: TRBV6-5; d_gene: .; j_gene: TRBJ1-2
CDR3nt: TGTGCCAGCAGTTATAACAGGGCTGGGGCCAACGTCCTGACTTTC; CDR3aa: CASSYNRAGANVLTF; abundance: .; v_gene: TRBV6-5; d_gene: .; j_gene: TRBJ2-6
CDR3nt: TGTGCCAGCAGCCCTACCGGGACAGGGGCCTCTAACTATGGCTACACCTTC; CDR3aa: CASSPTGTGASNYGYTF; abundance: .; v_gene: TRBV5-5; d_gene: TRBD1; j_gene: TRBJ1-2
CDR3nt: TGTGCCAGCAGCCCCCATGTCGTGGTCGACGGACAAGAGACCCAGTACTTC; CDR3aa: CASSPHVVVDGQETQYF; abundance: .; v_gene: TRBV9; d_gene: .; j_gene: TRBJ2-5
CDR3nt: TGTGCCAGCAGTCGCACTAGCGGGGGCCAAGAGACCCAGTACTTC; CDR3aa: CASSRTSGGQETQYF; abundance: .; v_gene: TRBV6-6; d_gene: TRBD2; j_gene: TRBJ2-5
CDR3nt: TGTGCCAGCAGCTTACGGGGTGATTCCTACAATGAGCAGTTCTTC; CDR3aa: CASSLRGDSYNEQFF; abundance: .; v_gene: TRBV7-8; d_gene: .; j_gene: TRBJ2-1
CDR3nt: TGCGCCAGCAGCTTCGGCGACTCTGGAAACACCATATATTTT; CDR3aa: CASSFGDSGNTIYF; abundance: .; v_gene: TRBV5-1; d_gene: .; j_gene: TRBJ1-3
CDR3nt: TGTGCCAGCAGCCAGGTCGGAGCTAACACCGGGGAGCTGTTTTTT; CDR3aa: CASSQVGANTGELFF; abundance: .; v_gene: TRBV7-9; d_gene: .; j_gene: TRBJ2-2
CDR3nt: TGTGCCAGCAGCCTGGGCCCCGACAGGGAGCAAGAGACCCAGTACTTC; CDR3aa: CASSLGPDREQETQYF; abundance: .; v_gene: TRBV4-2; d_gene: TRBD1; j_gene: TRBJ2-5
CDR3nt: TGTGCCAGCTCCACAGGGGGCAATCAGCCCCAGCATTTT; CDR3aa: CASSTGGNQPQHF; abundance: .; v_gene: TRBV18; d_gene: TRBD1; j_gene: TRBJ1-5
CDR3nt: TGCGCCAGCAGCTTGCTAGGGACAGGTCTTGAAGCTTTCTTT; CDR3aa: CASSLLGTGLEAFF; abundance: .; v_gene: TRBV5-1; d_gene: TRBD1; j_gene: TRBJ1-1
CDR3nt: TGCGCCAGCAGCGCCGGGACAGGGTTTAACTATGGCTACACCTTC; CDR3aa: CASSAGTGFNYGYTF; abundance: .; v_gene: TRBV5-1; d_gene: TRBD1; j_gene: TRBJ1-2
CDR3nt: TGTGCCAGCTCACCTACCACTGGGGGGACGAACACTGAAGCTTTCTTT; CDR3aa: CASSPTTGGTNTEAFF; abundance: once; v_gene: TRBV18; d_gene: .; j_gene: TRBJ1-1
CDR3nt: TGTGCCAGCAGTTTTAGCAGTAACACCGGGGAGCTGTTTTTT; CDR3aa: CASSFSSNTGELFF; abundance: .; v_gene: TRBV27; d_gene: .; j_gene: TRBJ2-2
CDR3nt: TGCGCCAGCAGCTTGCAGGTAACAAGCGTTAACACTGAAGCTTTCTTT; CDR3aa: CASSLQVTSVNTEAFF; abundance: .; v_gene: TRBV5-1; d_gene: .; j_gene: TRBJ1-1
CDR3nt: TGTGCCAGCAGGCCTATAACAGGAGTCGACACCGGGGAGCTGTTTTTT; CDR3aa: CASRPITGVDTGELFF; abundance: .; v_gene: TRBV5-6; d_gene: .; j_gene: TRBJ2-2
CDR3nt: TGCGCCAGCAGCGGACAGACAGGGACGGGAAACACCATATATTTT; CDR3aa: CASSGQTGTGNTIYF; abundance: .; v_gene: TRBV4-1; d_gene: TRBD1; j_gene: TRBJ1-3
CDR3nt: TGCGCCAGCACCCGAGGGACAGGGGGCAGGGAAGATACGCAGTATTTT; CDR3aa: CASTRGTGGREDTQYF; abundance: once; v_gene: TRBV5-1; d_gene: TRBD1; j_gene: TRBJ2-3
CDR3nt: TGTGCCAGCAGCACAGATACGAACACCGGGGAGCTGTTTTTT; CDR3aa: CASSTDTNTGELFF; abundance: .; v_gene: TRBV7-3; d_gene: .; j_gene: TRBJ2-2
CDR3nt: TGTGCCTGGAGTGTACTCGGCTCCTATAATTCACCCCTCCACTTT; CDR3aa: CAWSVLGSYNSPLHF; abundance: .; v_gene: TRBV30; d_gene: .; j_gene: TRBJ1-6